These T cell receptor beta chains were read from a single sample in a study of cytomegalovirus exposure and HLA in healthy donors. Clones were read by immunoSEQ multiplex PCR, and TCRdb kept only the in-frame ones, dropping some. Of some 120,000 clones listed, around 78% are singletons. The material sequenced was PBMCs. These receptors all stem from a man younger than 35 in good health and CMV-seropositive. The CDR3 runs from the conserved cysteine through the conserved F or W. The order of the fields is J gene, clone size, D gene, V gene, CDR3 DNA, CDR3 protein. A D gene is named only where the DNA matches it firmly. Clone size, where shown, is once, few, many, or a class for clones that have expanded.

TRBJ2-7,few,TRBD2,TRBV5-6,TGTGCCAGCAGCTCAACGGGGGGCGAGCAGTACTTC,CASSSTGGEQYF
TRBJ1-1,NA,NA,TRBV5-6,TGTGCCAGCAGCTCGGGTAGGGGAGGGATGAACACTGAAGCTTTCTTT,CASSSGRGGMNTEAFF
TRBJ1-5,NA,NA,TRBV27,TGTGCCAGCAGTTCGACCCTAGGTCCCTCCCAGCATTTT,CASSSTLGPSQHF
TRBJ2-5,NA,NA,TRBV5-1,TGCGCCAGCAATTATCAAGAGACCCAGTACTTC,CASNYQETQYF
TRBJ1-1,once,NA,TRBV4-1,TGCGCCAGCAGCCAAAGGCCCACGGAGGGTGGGAAGGGCACTGAAGCTTTCTTT,CASSQRPTEGGKGTEAFF
TRBJ2-1,NA,TRBD1,TRBV11-3,TGTGCCAGCAGCTTAGATCAGACAGGGGCTGCGTTCTTC,CASSLDQTGAAFF
TRBJ2-3,NA,TRBD2,TRBV5-3,TGTGCCAGAAGCCTCCTCATCGCGCGGGGGGGACTTTTGAATACGCAGTATTTT,CARSLLIARGGLLNTQYF
TRBJ2-5,NA,TRBD2,TRBV11-2,TGTGCCAGCAGCTTAGATCGCACGGGGGGAGAGACCCAGTACTTC,CASSLDRTGGETQYF
TRBJ2-1,NA,NA,TRBV2,TGTGCCAGCAGTGATGGGCAGGGGCGGGCCGATGAGCAGTTCTTC,CASSDGQGRADEQFF
TRBJ2-1,NA,NA,TRBV25-1,TGTGCCAGCAGTGAATTCGGGTTAGCAGACAATGAGCAGTTCTTC,CASSEFGLADNEQFF